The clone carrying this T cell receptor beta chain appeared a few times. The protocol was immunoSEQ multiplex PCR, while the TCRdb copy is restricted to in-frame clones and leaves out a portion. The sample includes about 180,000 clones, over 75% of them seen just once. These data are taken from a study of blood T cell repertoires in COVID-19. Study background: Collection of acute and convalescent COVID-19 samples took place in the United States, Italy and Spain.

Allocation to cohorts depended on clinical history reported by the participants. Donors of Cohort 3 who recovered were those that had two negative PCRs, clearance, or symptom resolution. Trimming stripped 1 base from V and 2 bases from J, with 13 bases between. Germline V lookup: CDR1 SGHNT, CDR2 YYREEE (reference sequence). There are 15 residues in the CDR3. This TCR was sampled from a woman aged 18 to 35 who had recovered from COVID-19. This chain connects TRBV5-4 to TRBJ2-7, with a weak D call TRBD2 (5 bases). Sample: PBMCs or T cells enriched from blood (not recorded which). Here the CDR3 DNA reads TGTGCCAGCAGCTTGTTCGGCGGGTCTGCCTACGAGCAGTACTTC. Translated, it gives CASSLFGGSAYEQYF.